Listed below are T cell receptor beta chains from one sample, sequenced in a study of blood T cell repertoires in COVID-19. Repertoires were generated with immunoSEQ multiplex PCR, while TCRdb's copy carries only in-frame clones and drops some. The data hold some 100,000 clones, with approximately 90% observed a single time. Sequenced material: peripheral blood. These receptors were obtained from a man between 45 and 60 years old with active COVID-19. CDR3s include the opening cysteine and the closing phenylalanine or tryptophan. Fields, in order: V gene, clone size, J gene, CDR3 protein. Clone size is not always given. Where it is, it says once, few, many or a class for expanded clones.

v_call: TRBV5-1; clone_size: .; j_call: TRBJ2-1; cdr3_aa: CASSSGTSGRPREFYNEQFF
v_call: TRBV12-3/TRBV12-4; clone_size: .; j_call: TRBJ2-2; cdr3_aa: CASSYQTGELFF
v_call: TRBV9; clone_size: .; j_call: TRBJ1-3; cdr3_aa: CASSEFQAYSGNTIYF
v_call: TRBV6-5; clone_size: .; j_call: TRBJ1-1; cdr3_aa: CASSRGGGNTEAFF
v_call: TRBV7-3; clone_size: .; j_call: TRBJ2-2; cdr3_aa: CASSSRQGGSELFF
v_call: TRBV5-4; clone_size: .; j_call: TRBJ1-4; cdr3_aa: CASSYDRDEKLFF
v_call: TRBV7-2; clone_size: once; j_call: TRBJ2-3; cdr3_aa: CASSLAGGGSFTDTQYF
v_call: TRBV19; clone_size: .; j_call: TRBJ1-2; cdr3_aa: CASSRGGASYGYTF
v_call: TRBV3-1/TRBV3-2; clone_size: .; j_call: TRBJ1-5; cdr3_aa: CASSQDQGRGQPQHF
v_call: TRBV28; clone_size: .; j_call: TRBJ1-6; cdr3_aa: CASSLFYSPGTGFNSPLHF
v_call: TRBV15; clone_size: once; j_call: TRBJ2-3; cdr3_aa: CATSSTGRDTQYF
v_call: TRBV5-1; clone_size: .; j_call: TRBJ2-7; cdr3_aa: CASSLEYRYTSYEQYF
v_call: TRBV7-9; clone_size: .; j_call: TRBJ2-6; cdr3_aa: CALGVSGANVLTF
v_call: TRBV24-1; clone_size: .; j_call: TRBJ1-1; cdr3_aa: CATSDPTREAFF
v_call: TRBV4-1; clone_size: .; j_call: TRBJ1-1; cdr3_aa: CASSQDRVSRGFMNTEAFF
v_call: TRBV5-4; clone_size: .; j_call: TRBJ1-1; cdr3_aa: CASSLGPTPDTEAFF
v_call: TRBV11-2; clone_size: .; j_call: TRBJ1-1; cdr3_aa: CASSLSGWNTEAFF
v_call: TRBV19; clone_size: .; j_call: TRBJ1-2; cdr3_aa: CASSPGGTGGVWSYGYTF
v_call: TRBV19; clone_size: .; j_call: TRBJ1-5; cdr3_aa: CASSIFQGHQPQHF
v_call: TRBV6-5; clone_size: .; j_call: TRBJ2-2; cdr3_aa: CASSSTSGNTGELFF
v_call: TRBV2; clone_size: .; j_call: TRBJ2-2; cdr3_aa: CASSAWGAGELFF
v_call: TRBV18; clone_size: .; j_call: TRBJ2-7; cdr3_aa: CASSPAGLAVYEQYF
v_call: TRBV6-6; clone_size: .; j_call: TRBJ1-6; cdr3_aa: CASSSAGISYNSPLHF
v_call: TRBV11-3; clone_size: .; j_call: TRBJ2-1; cdr3_aa: CASSSGWENNEQFF
v_call: TRBV21-1; clone_size: .; j_call: TRBJ2-2; cdr3_aa: CASSFGLAGHTGELFF
v_call: TRBV7-6; clone_size: .; j_call: TRBJ2-1; cdr3_aa: CASSPSGRGYNEQFF
v_call: TRBV6-5; clone_size: .; j_call: TRBJ1-4; cdr3_aa: CASSSNPDTRIEKLFF
v_call: TRBV5-5; clone_size: once; j_call: TRBJ1-5; cdr3_aa: CASSGGQGPQPQHF
v_call: TRBV5-1; clone_size: .; j_call: TRBJ1-1; cdr3_aa: CASSRTQGAGTEAFF
v_call: TRBV5-1; clone_size: .; j_call: TRBJ2-4; cdr3_aa: CASSLDRGSNIQYF
v_call: TRBV3-1/TRBV3-2; clone_size: .; j_call: TRBJ2-3; cdr3_aa: CASSLATGTGGPDTQYF
v_call: TRBV7-3; clone_size: .; j_call: TRBJ1-1; cdr3_aa: CASSLTSRNTEAFF
v_call: TRBV19; clone_size: .; j_call: TRBJ1-2; cdr3_aa: CASSPWDRDGYGYTF
v_call: TRBV7-2; clone_size: few; j_call: TRBJ2-2; cdr3_aa: CASSLRTGDTGELFF
v_call: TRBV4-1; clone_size: .; j_call: TRBJ2-1; cdr3_aa: CASSQVAESEQFF
v_call: TRBV9; clone_size: .; j_call: TRBJ1-6; cdr3_aa: CASSVGTGNSPLHF
v_call: TRBV24-1; clone_size: .; j_call: TRBJ2-2; cdr3_aa: CATSDPVAGGNTGELFF
v_call: TRBV3-1/TRBV3-2; clone_size: .; j_call: TRBJ1-2; cdr3_aa: CASSQSVGGRGYTF
v_call: TRBV7-7; clone_size: .; j_call: TRBJ1-5; cdr3_aa: CASTIGTGGQHRNQPQHF
v_call: TRBV5-6; clone_size: .; j_call: TRBJ1-1; cdr3_aa: CASSSDLGQVMNTEAFF
v_call: TRBV5-5; clone_size: .; j_call: TRBJ2-1; cdr3_aa: CASSFEGLRNEQFF
v_call: TRBV6-5; clone_size: once; j_call: TRBJ1-1; cdr3_aa: CASSSYGEAFF
v_call: TRBV5-1; clone_size: .; j_call: TRBJ2-6; cdr3_aa: CASSLVESSGANVLTF
v_call: TRBV24-1; clone_size: .; j_call: TRBJ2-3; cdr3_aa: CATSEPSGRDSTDTQYF